The 30 T cell receptor beta chains given below trace back to one sample, sequenced in a study of T cell responses to AZD1222 COVID-19 vaccine. Clones were read by immunoSEQ multiplex PCR, and TCRdb kept only the in-frame ones, dropping some. The table lists tens of thousands of clones, 70% to 90% of them singletons. The input for sequencing was peripheral blood, taken on day 0 of AZD1222 vaccination. These receptors originate from an adult in good health.

There are a few counts of this clone. The chain employs TRBV7-9 and TRBJ2-1; possibly TRBD1 for D (6 bases). The CDR3 runs to 13 residues. CDR1 and CDR2 (germline): SEHNR, FQNEAQ (reference sequence). The germline V and J ends were trimmed by 3 bases and 9 bases, with 12 bases remaining between them. The CDR3 here is CASSLVGGIEQFF. DNA for the CDR3: TGTGCCAGCAGCTTGGTAGGGGGAATTGAGCAGTTCTTC. Using reference TRBV7-9 and TRBJ2-1 for the parts outside the CDR3, the full variable domain is DTGVSQNPRHKITKRGQNVTFRCDPISEHNRLYWYRQTLGQGPEFLTYFQNEAQLEKSRLLSDRFSAERPKGSFSTLEIQRTEQGDSAMYLCASSLVGGIEQFFGPGTRLTVL.

The rearrangement joins TRBV5-5 to TRBJ1-2; D is perhaps TRBD1 (6 bases). The CDR3 spans 15 residues. Germline V gene lookup returns CDR1 SGHKS and CDR2 YYEKEE (reference sequence). V was cut by 4 bases and J by 1 base, with 14 bases left in between. In nucleotides, the CDR3 is TGTGCCAGCAGCCTAACAGGGAGGGTTAACTATGGCTACACCTTC. Encoded protein: CASSLTGRVNYGYTF.

The chain joins TRBV7-9 to TRBJ1-6, with a weak D call TRBD1 (5 bases). V was pared by 4 bases and J by 14 bases, with 18 bases between. CDR1 and CDR2 (germline): SEHNR, FQNEAQ (reference sequence). This CDR3 region has 14 residues. The CDR3 nucleotides read TGTGCCAGCAGCTCGGTGACAGCCAGTAGTTCCCTCCACTTT. The encoded protein is CASSSVTASSSLHF.

The CDR3 DNA is TGCGCCAGCAGCCAAGGATGGGCCTACGAGCAGTACTTC. This gives the protein CASSQGWAYEQYF. V and J are TRBV4-3 and TRBJ2-7; D call uncertain. The V end lost 1 base, the J end lost 2 bases, and 6 bases lay between the germline ends. The length of the CDR3 is 13 residues. The germline V gene has CDR1 LGHNA and CDR2 YSLEER.

The CDR3 region has the DNA TGCGCCAGCAGCTTGGGGACAGGGGTCTACGAGCAGTACTTC. Amino acid sequence: CASSLGTGVYEQYF. The V and J genes are TRBV5-1 and TRBJ2-7; 9 nucleotides match TRBD1. The CDR3 covers 14 residues. Germline trimming cut 0 bases from V and 3 bases from J; bases unmatched to any gene: 1. The germline V gene has CDR1 SGHRS and CDR2 YFSETQ.

The CDR3 nucleotides read TGTGCCACCAGTGAGCCTGACAGGCCAGATACGCAGTATTTT. It encodes CATSEPDRPDTQYF. The chain carries TRBV24-1 and TRBJ2-3; possible D gene TRBD1, 6 bases. The germline CDR1 and CDR2 sequences are KGHDR and SFDVKD. This CDR3 comprises 14 residues. Deletions cut 4 bases from V and 4 bases from J, with 11 bases between.

This chain links TRBV7-9 with TRBJ1-4; D unresolved. V lost 1 base, J lost 5 bases, and 8 bases lay in between. Per the germline V gene, CDR1 is SEHNR and CDR2 is FQNEAQ (reference sequence). This CDR3 contains 14 residues. The CDR3 nucleotides read TGTGCCAGCAGCTTAGGGCAGGAGAATGAAAAACTGTTTTTT. Its translation is CASSLGQENEKLFF.

The chain joins TRBV9 to TRBJ2-1; 8 bases fit TRBD2. Germline V gives CDR1 SGDLS, CDR2 YYNGEE. The CDR3 has 16 residues. V was pared by 3 bases and J by 4 bases, with 9 bases of the junction left unmatched. The CDR3 nucleotides read TGTGCCAGCAGCGCGAGGGGAGCGGGAGTGTACAATGAGCAGTTCTTC. It is translated as CASSARGAGVYNEQFF.

The chain uses TRBV19 and TRBJ1-5, with 7 bases matching TRBD1. V trimming: 6 bases; J trimming: 4 bases; junction bases outside the gene matches: 6. Germline V gives CDR1 LNHDA, CDR2 SQIVND (reference sequence). The CDR3 consists of 14 residues. CDR3 sequence: CASSQQGPNQPQHF. CDR3 sequence (DNA): TGTGCCAGTAGCCAACAGGGGCCAAATCAGCCCCAGCATTTT.

This clone has only one observation. The genes are TRBV19 and TRBJ2-1; D may match TRBD1 or TRBD2 (5 bases each). This CDR3 spans 16 amino acids. The V and J ends lost 5 bases and 0 bases respectively, with 14 bases between them. Germline CDR1 LNHDA, CDR2 SQIVND (reference sequence). The CDR3 reads CASSFPRGRSYNEQFF. In DNA, the CDR3 is TGTGCCAGTAGTTTCCCACGGGGACGCTCCTACAATGAGCAGTTCTTC.

The rearrangement joins TRBV6-5 to TRBJ1-1; no reliable D call. The germline V and J ends were trimmed by 5 bases and 3 bases, with 13 bases remaining between them. The CDR3 consists of 14 residues. Germline CDR1 reads MNHEY; CDR2 reads SVGAGI. The DNA of the CDR3 is TGTGCCAGCAGTCTTTTCCGGGCGGACACTGAAGCTTTCTTT. Residues: CASSLFRADTEAFF.

This chain connects TRBV12-3 or TRBV12-4 to TRBJ1-4; 8 bases are shared with TRBD1. This CDR3 has 13 amino acids. V lost 6 bases and J lost 5; bases outside the gene matches: 2. CDR3 in DNA: TGTGCCAGCAGCCGGACAGGGAATGAAAAACTGTTTTTT. It is translated as CASSRTGNEKLFF.

This sequence joins TRBV3-1 (or the pseudogene TRBV3-2) and TRBJ2-2; D not certain. The length of the CDR3 is 15 residues. Trimming took 1 base from V and 1 from J, leaving 7 bases between them. Looked up from germline, CDR1 is LGHDT and CDR2 is YNNKEL (reference sequence). The CDR3 loop is CASSQGTVNTGELFF. The CDR3 coding sequence is TGTGCCAGCAGCCAAGGGACGGTGAACACCGGGGAGCTGTTTTTT.

The chain carries TRBV9 and TRBJ2-5; the D gene could be TRBD1 or TRBD2 (5 bases each). CDR3 length: 15 residues. The V gene's germline CDR1 is SGDLS and CDR2 YYNGEE. Trimming took off 4 bases at V and 5 bases at J, with 18 bases between the two ends. The CDR3 protein is CASSSTGTAGETQYF. In nucleotides, the CDR3 is TGTGCCAGCAGCTCCACCGGGACGGCCGGGGAGACCCAGTACTTC.

The J gene is TRBJ1-1, the V gene TRBV28, with 10 bases identical to TRBD1. Trimming cost V 4 bases and J 3 bases; bases outside gene matches: 5. This CDR3 spans 15 amino acids. Germline V lookup: CDR1 MDHEN, CDR2 SYDVKM. As DNA, the CDR3 is TGTGCCAGCAGTTCGTCCGGGACAGGGGACACTGAAGCTTTCTTT. Translated: CASSSSGTGDTEAFF.

Turning to this clone: A much larger clone lies a single base off, so this may be a read error. CDR3 nucleotides: TGTGCCAGCAGCTTGGACAGCTATGGCTACACCTTC. Amino acid sequence: CASSLDSYGYTF. J is TRBJ1-2 and V is TRBV5-4; D is ambiguous. Germline-derived CDR1 and CDR2 are SGHNT and YYREEE (reference sequence). The germline V and J ends were trimmed by 0 bases and 4 bases, with 4 bases remaining between them. The CDR3 runs to 12 residues.

This chain joins TRBV5-1 and TRBJ2-3; 8 nucleotides align to TRBD2. The V gene end was trimmed by 4 bases and the J gene end by 6 bases; junction bases not matched to a gene: 13. CDR1 is SGHRS, CDR2 YFSETQ, per germline. The CDR3 runs to 16 residues. The CDR3 reads CASSPGRGGLRDTQYF. The CDR3 DNA sequence: TGCGCCAGCAGCCCCGGGAGGGGGGGCCTACGGGATACGCAGTATTTT.

This clone has just a few counts. The V gene is TRBV6-5, the J gene TRBJ1-1; no clear D. The germline gives CDR1 MNHEY, CDR2 SVGAGI. This CDR3 contains 14 residues. Trimming took 0 bases from V and 1 from J, leaving 6 bases between them. The CDR3 here is CASSYSLGNTEAFF. The DNA of the CDR3 is TGTGCCAGCAGTTACTCACTCGGGAACACTGAAGCTTTCTTT.

The CDR3 spells CASRRTGEADTQYF. CDR3 nucleotides: TGCGCCAGCAGAAGGACAGGGGAAGCAGATACGCAGTATTTT. The V call is TRBV5-1, the J call TRBJ2-3, with 9 bases identical to TRBD1. Germline V gene sequence: CDR1 SGHRS, CDR2 YFSETQ. V trimming: 5 bases; J trimming: 4 bases; junction bases outside the gene matches: 5. This CDR3 is 14 amino acids long. Full variable domain (missing parts from reference TRBV5-1 and TRBJ2-3): KAGVTQTPRYLIKTRGQQVTLSCSPISGHRSVSWYQQTPGQGLQFLFEYFSETQRNKGNFPGRFSGRQFSNSRSEMNVSTLELGDSALYLCASRRTGEADTQYFGPGTRLTVL.

This chain connects TRBV4-3 to TRBJ1-6; the match to TRBD1 covers 7 bases. The ends lost 0 bases at V and 9 bases at J; junction bases unmatched: 5. Germline CDR1 reads LGHNA; CDR2 reads YSLEER. This CDR3 has 15 residues. The CDR3 sequence is CASSQDLTGVSPLHF. CDR3 DNA: TGCGCCAGCAGCCAAGACCTAACAGGGGTTTCACCCCTCCACTTT.

V and J are TRBV4-2 and TRBJ1-4; 12 nucleotides line up with TRBD1. J lost 3 bases, V lost 4 bases, and 3 bases had no gene match. This CDR3 has 16 amino acids. The germline V gene has CDR1 LGHNA and CDR2 YNFKEQ. CDR3 bases: TGTGCCAGCAGCCCGGGACAGGGGGCGGCTAATGAAAAACTGTTTTTT. Translation: CASSPGQGAANEKLFF.

Only one count was recorded for this clone. This rearrangement joins TRBV6-5 to TRBJ1-2; 10 bases are a match to TRBD1. CDR1 is MNHEY, CDR2 SVGAGI, per germline. The V segment lost 4 bases and the J segment 8 bases; nucleotides outside the gene matches: 7. This CDR3 has 14 residues. In DNA, the CDR3 is TGTGCCAGCAGTTCCCGACAGGGGGCGGGCGGCTACACCTTC. Its protein product is CASSSRQGAGGYTF.

The chain couples TRBV18 to TRBJ2-5, with D possibly being TRBD1 (6 bases). Between the trimmed V and J ends, which lost 4 bases and 5 bases, there was a span of 11 bases. The CDR3 extends over 13 amino acids. Looked up from germline, CDR1 is KGHSH and CDR2 is LQKENI. The CDR3 sequence is CASSLQGSETQYF. In DNA form, the CDR3 reads TGTGCCAGCTCACTACAGGGTTCGGAGACCCAGTACTTC.

A single count supports this clone. The V and J genes are TRBV27 and TRBJ1-3; the D is unclear. V gave up 10 bases and J gave up 4 bases, with 14 bases separating them. The CDR3 sequence is 13 residues long. CDR1 is MNHEY and CDR2 is SMNVEV in the germline V gene (reference sequence). CDR3 nucleotides: TGTGCCACCTCGGAATCGCAAGGAAACACCATATATTTT. Its protein product is CATSESQGNTIYF.

The chain links TRBV6-2 or TRBV6-3 to TRBJ1-1; the D gene is possibly TRBD1 (6 bases). CDR3 length: 15 residues. The germline V and J ends were trimmed by 5 bases and 5 bases, with 18 bases remaining between them. From germline, CDR1 is MNHEY and CDR2 SVGEGT. In nucleotides, the CDR3 is TGTGCCAGCAGTCCCCTGGGGGGGCAGGGAACTGAAGCTTTCTTT. It codes for CASSPLGGQGTEAFF.

The rearrangement uses TRBV29-1 and TRBJ1-2; TRBD1 is a possible D gene (5 bases). This CDR3 is built from 14 residues. Trimming stripped 2 bases from V and 4 bases from J, with 14 bases between. Germline V lookup: CDR1 SQVTM, CDR2 ANQGSEA. The CDR3 nucleotides read TGCAGCGTTGAACGGACACTTTCCTCCTATGGCTACACCTTC. Translating gives CSVERTLSSYGYTF. Complete variable domain (other parts from reference TRBV29-1 and TRBJ1-2): SAVISQKPSRDICQRGTSLTIQCQVDSQVTMMFWYRQQPGQSLTLIATANQGSEATYESGFVIDKFPISRPNLTFSTLTVSNMSPEDSSIYLCSVERTLSSYGYTFGSGTRLTVV.

This clone has more than one count but fewer than ten. This chain connects TRBV7-9 to TRBJ2-1, with 8 bases lining up with TRBD1. V trimming: 5 bases; J trimming: 0 bases; junction bases outside the gene matches: 9. Germline V gene sequence: CDR1 SEHNR, CDR2 FQNEAQ (reference sequence). This CDR3 comprises 17 residues. The DNA of the CDR3 is TGTGCCAGCAGCACCGGGACAGGAAAACGCTCCTACAATGAGCAGTTCTTC. Residues: CASSTGTGKRSYNEQFF.

The chain is built from TRBV4-3 and TRBJ1-1, with 8 bases lining up with TRBD1. Germline V CDR1 and CDR2: LGHNA, YSLEER. V dropped 4 bases and J dropped 4; count of bases not matched to a gene: 2. CDR3 length: 13 residues. The CDR3 region has the DNA TGCGCCAGCAGCCTACAGGGGGGCACTGAAGCTTTCTTT. Its translation is CASSLQGGTEAFF.

CDR3: CASSLRDTQYF. CDR3 in DNA: TGTGCCAGCAGCTTACGGGATACGCAGTATTTT. The J gene is TRBJ2-3, the V gene TRBV7-2; D is unclear. CDR3 length: 11 amino acids. Germline V gene lookup returns CDR1 SGHTA and CDR2 FQGNSA. V was trimmed by 2 bases and J by 6 bases, leaving 3 bases between them.

The chain carries TRBV10-3 and TRBJ1-2; TRBD1 is a possible D gene (5 bases). The CDR3 loop spans 15 amino acids. Germline V CDR1 and CDR2: ENHRY, SYGVKD. Trimming shortened V by 11 bases and J by 2 bases, and 21 bases separated the two germline ends. CDR3 nucleotides: TGTGCCGCGAGGCCCGGGGGTATCCCCAACTATGGCTACACCTTC. Its translation: CAARPGGIPNYGYTF.